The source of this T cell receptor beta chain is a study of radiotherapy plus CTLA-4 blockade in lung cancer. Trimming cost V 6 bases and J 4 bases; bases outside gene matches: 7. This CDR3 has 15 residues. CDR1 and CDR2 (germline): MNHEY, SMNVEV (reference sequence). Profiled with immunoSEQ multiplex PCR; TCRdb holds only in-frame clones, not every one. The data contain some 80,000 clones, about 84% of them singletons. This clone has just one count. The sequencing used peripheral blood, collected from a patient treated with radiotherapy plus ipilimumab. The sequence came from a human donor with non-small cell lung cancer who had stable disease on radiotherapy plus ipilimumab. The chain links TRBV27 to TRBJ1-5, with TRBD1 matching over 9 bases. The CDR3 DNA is TGTGCCAGCAGCGACGGGACAGGGCTAAATCAGCCCCAGCATTTT. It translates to CASSDGTGLNQPQHF.